The 5 T cell receptor beta chains presented below share a single source sample, sequenced in a study of shared clonotypes between healthy human individuals. Sequencing used immunoSEQ multiplex PCR; TCRdb keeps in-frame clones, though not all of them. The table has 2 million to 2.5 million clones, roughly 92% seen once. The sample taken for sequencing was naive CD4+ T cells from PBMCs. The subset: CD45RA+ positively selected. The receptors shown here come from a man aged 18 to 29 in good health. Some clones in this sample may be carry-over from other donors' samples.

Notes on this clone: At one boundary the junction diverges from the germline segment, which might be a read error. V and J are TRBV5-6 and TRBJ1-2, with 7 bases matching TRBD1. This CDR3 contains 13 residues. The V gene's germline CDR1 is SGHDT and CDR2 YYEEEE. The CDR3 sequence is CASTLGTVYGYTF. As DNA, the CDR3 is TGTGCCAGCACCTTGGGGACAGTGTATGGCTACACCTTC.

V gene TRBV7-2 combines with J gene TRBJ2-7; maybe TRBD2 (6 bases). Trimming stripped 5 bases from V and 2 bases from J, with 13 bases between. The CDR3 covers 14 residues. The germline V gene encodes CDR1 SGHTA and CDR2 FQGNSA. The CDR3 region has the DNA TGTGCCAGCAGCGACAGCGGGTGGGCCTACGAGCAGTACTTC. Amino acids: CASSDSGWAYEQYF.

The V call is TRBV9, the J call TRBJ2-7; TRBD2 matches at 9 bases. Germline lookup yields CDR1 SGDLS and CDR2 YYNGEE. CDR3 size: 16 residues. Trimming took 4 bases from V and 3 from J; bases not matched to a gene: 11. The CDR3 is CASSPSLGREGYEQYF. CDR3 DNA sequence: TGTGCCAGCAGCCCCTCTCTCGGGCGGGAGGGCTACGAGCAGTACTTC.

The chain employs TRBV21-1 and TRBJ2-7; the table names TRBD2, a call not compared with the DNA. TRBV21-1 is given as a pseudogene. The CDR3 has 10 residues. CDR3 sequence (DNA): TGTGCCAGCACCCCTTACGAGCAGTACTTC. Translating gives CASTPYEQYF.

The V call is TRBV27, the J call TRBJ2-7; the D gene is possibly TRBD1 (6 bases). This CDR3 is built from 15 residues. CDR1 is MNHEY and CDR2 is SMNVEV in the germline V gene (reference sequence). V was shortened by 5 bases and J by 3 bases, with 17 bases between the two germline ends. The CDR3 is CASSIRRGDGYEQYF. The CDR3 DNA sequence: TGTGCCAGCAGTATCCGCAGGGGAGACGGCTACGAGCAGTACTTC.